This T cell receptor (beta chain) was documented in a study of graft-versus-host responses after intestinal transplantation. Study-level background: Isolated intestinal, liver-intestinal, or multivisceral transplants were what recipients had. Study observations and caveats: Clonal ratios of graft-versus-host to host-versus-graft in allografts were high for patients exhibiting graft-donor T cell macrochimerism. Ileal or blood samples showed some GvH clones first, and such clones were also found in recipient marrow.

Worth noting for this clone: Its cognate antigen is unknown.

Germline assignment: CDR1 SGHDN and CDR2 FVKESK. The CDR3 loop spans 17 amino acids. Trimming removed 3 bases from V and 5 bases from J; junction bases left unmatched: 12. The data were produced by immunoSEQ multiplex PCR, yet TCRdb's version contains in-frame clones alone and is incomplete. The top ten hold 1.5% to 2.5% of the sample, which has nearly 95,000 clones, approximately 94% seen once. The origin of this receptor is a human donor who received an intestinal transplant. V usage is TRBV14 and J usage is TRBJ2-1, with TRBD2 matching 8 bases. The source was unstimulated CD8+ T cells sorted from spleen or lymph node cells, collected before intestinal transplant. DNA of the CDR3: TGTGCCAGCAGCCAGAAGCCAGCGGGGGCCGGCCACAATGAGCAGTTCTTC. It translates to CASSQKPAGAGHNEQFF.